The 31 T cell receptor beta chains below were found in one sample sequenced in a study of identical twins. Using its own MiXCR run on the 5' RACE reads, TCRdb lists one record per CDR3 protein. The table lists about 520,000 distinct CDR3 sequences, about 20% of them singletons. The sample was also reused in another study, on T cells expressing NK-cell markers.

Specimen: CD4+ T cells sorted from blood. The receptor set was obtained from a young woman in good health.

This clonotype was picked up a small number of times. This chain joins TRBV9 and TRBJ2-7; either TRBD1 or TRBD2 may fit D (5 bases each). In germline, CDR1 is SGDLS, CDR2 YYNGEE. V lost 3 bases and J lost 6, with 19 bases in between. The CDR3 length is 15 residues. DNA for the CDR3: TGTGCCAGCAGCGAAGGGACGGTCCCTACGGGCGAGCAGTACTTC. Encoded protein: CASSEGTVPTGEQYF.

This clonotype was found a few times. The chain combines TRBV12-3 or TRBV12-4 with TRBJ1-1, with D perhaps matching TRBD1 (6 bases). The CDR3 length is 14 residues. The V gene lost 6 bases and the J gene lost 1 base, with 12 bases spanning the gap. The CDR3 region is CASSPGHSNTEAFF. The CDR3 nucleotides read TGTGCCAGCAGCCCGGGACACTCGAACACTGAAGCTTTCTTT.

This clonotype was observed at least ten times. J is TRBJ2-6 and V is TRBV20-1, with D perhaps TRBD1 (5 bases). Trimming removed 1 base from V and 4 bases from J, with 11 bases in between. Per germline, CDR1 DFQATT and CDR2 SNEGSKA (reference sequence). The CDR3 is made up of 15 amino acids. CDR3 amino acids: CSARAWGTGANVLTF. CDR3 sequence (DNA): TGCAGTGCTAGAGCGTGGGGCACCGGGGCCAACGTCCTGACTTTC.

The gene calls are TRBV5-1 and TRBJ2-2; tentative D call: TRBD2 (5 bases). Trimming removed 2 bases from V and 1 base from J, with 9 bases in between. This CDR3 contains 15 residues. Germline CDR1 and CDR2: SGHRS and YFSETQ. CDR3 sequence (DNA): TGCGCCAGCAGCTTCGGAGGCGAGAACACCGGGGAGCTGTTTTTT. Protein product: CASSFGGENTGELFF.

Only a few counts were recorded for this clonotype. This rearrangement joins TRBV2 to TRBJ2-3; D unclear. The V gene's germline CDR1 is SNHLY and CDR2 FYNNEI. This CDR3 has 13 residues. Deletions cut 3 bases from V and 6 bases from J, with 10 bases between. This chain's CDR3 is CASSEGAADTQYF. Here the CDR3 DNA reads TGTGCCAGCAGTGAGGGTGCCGCGGATACGCAGTATTTT.

CDR3 residues: CASRSQGLASEKLFF. CDR3 bases: TGTGCCAGCAGATCTCAGGGGTTGGCGAGTGAAAAACTGTTTTTT. This rearrangement joins TRBV7-9 to TRBJ1-4; TRBD1 might be the D (6 bases). The V gene lost 6 bases and the J gene lost 7 bases, with 18 bases spanning the gap. The germline CDR1 and CDR2 sequences are SEHNR and FQNEAQ (reference sequence). The CDR3 spans 15 residues.

V usage is TRBV15 and J usage is TRBJ1-2, with 11 bases aligning to TRBD1. Germline V gene lookup returns CDR1 LNHNV and CDR2 YYDKDF (reference sequence). Unmatched junction bases numbered 5, after V lost 8 bases and J lost 0 bases. This CDR3 spans 15 amino acids. The CDR3 DNA is TGTGCCACCCAAGGACAGGGGGCCGCTAACTATGGCTACACCTTC. Amino acid sequence: CATQGQGAANYGYTF.

This clonotype appeared a few times. V usage is TRBV6-5 and J usage is TRBJ2-6, with D possibly being TRBD1 (5 bases). V dropped 2 bases and J dropped 0 bases, with 5 bases sitting between them. There are 15 residues in the CDR3. Germline CDR1 and CDR2: MNHEY and SVGAGI. The DNA of the CDR3 is TGTGCCAGCAGTTACGACAGCTCTGGGGCCAACGTCCTGACTTTC. It specifies CASSYDSSGANVLTF.

The V gene is TRBV29-1, the J gene TRBJ1-1; weak D call: TRBD1 (6 bases). The V end lost 7 bases, the J end lost 7 bases, and 22 bases lay between the germline ends. The V gene's germline CDR1 is SQVTM and CDR2 ANQGSEA. The CDR3 runs 14 residues. The CDR3 protein is CSGNIQGPRDEAFF. In DNA form, the CDR3 reads TGCAGCGGGAACATACAGGGCCCCAGGGATGAAGCTTTCTTT. Looking up the rest from reference TRBV29-1 and TRBJ1-1 gives the full variable domain: SAVISQKPSRDICQRGTSLTIQCQVDSQVTMMFWYRQQPGQSLTLIATANQGSEATYESGFVIDKFPISRPNLTFSTLTVSNMSPEDSSIYLCSGNIQGPRDEAFFGQGTRLTVV.

This clonotype occurred a few times. The chain links TRBV9 to TRBJ1-2, with 8 bases fitting TRBD1. Germline CDR1 and CDR2: SGDLS and YYNGEE. With V trimmed by 4 bases and J by 3 bases, 11 bases remained unmatched. The CDR3 has 16 amino acids. Here the CDR3 DNA reads TGTGCCAGCAGCAAACTGGGAGGACAGGGTGACTATGGCTACACCTTC. Translation gives CASSKLGGQGDYGYTF.

J is TRBJ2-2 and V is TRBV6-2 or TRBV6-3, with TRBD2 matching 10 bases. The CDR3 spans 16 residues. J gave up 6 bases and V 2 bases, and 6 bases lay outside the gene matches. Germline lookup yields CDR1 MNHEY and CDR2 SVGEGT. CDR3 sequence: CASSYRAGGPAGELFF. The CDR3 bases are TGTGCCAGCAGTTACCGAGCGGGAGGGCCGGCCGGGGAGCTGTTTTTT.

This chain uses TRBV7-6 with TRBJ2-1, with 7 bases lining up with TRBD1. The CDR3 has 18 amino acids. CDR1 SGHVS and CDR2 FNYEAQ come from the germline V gene. The J segment lost 4 bases and the V segment lost 5 bases, leaving 17 bases of the junction unmatched. This CDR3 is CASSPQDRSYHLYNEQFF. The CDR3 bases are TGTGCCAGCAGCCCGCAGGACAGGTCCTATCACCTTTACAATGAGCAGTTCTTC. Combining the CDR3 with reference TRBV7-6 and TRBJ2-1 gives the whole variable domain GAGVSQSPRYKVTKRGQDVALRCDPISGHVSLYWYRQALGQGPEFLTYFNYEAQQDKSGLPNDRFSAERPEGSISTLTIQRTEQRDSAMYRCASSPQDRSYHLYNEQFFGPGTRLTVL.

This clonotype was recorded only once. V and J are TRBV7-6 and TRBJ2-7; D unclear. Trimming pared 4 bases from V and 6 bases from J, leaving 10 bases between. The CDR3 is 12 amino acids. Per germline, CDR1 SGHVS and CDR2 FNYEAQ. The CDR3 spells CASSSRSTEQYF. CDR3 bases: TGTGCCAGCAGCTCCCGGTCTACCGAGCAGTACTTC.

This clonotype was counted many times. The chain has TRBV6-5 and TRBJ2-2, with 8 positions matching TRBD2. Germline V gene data show CDR1 as MNHEY and CDR2 as SVGAGI. The CDR3 totals 16 residues. After removal of 3 bases from V and 4 bases from J, the junction contained 7 bases not matched to a gene. The chain's CDR3 is CASSYSGILSTGELFF. The CDR3 DNA reads as TGTGCCAGCAGTTATAGCGGGATCCTGTCCACCGGGGAGCTGTTTTTT.

The V call is TRBV6-5, the J call TRBJ2-1; D is unclear. The V and J ends lost 4 bases and 4 bases respectively, with 11 bases between them. The germline CDR1 and CDR2 sequences are MNHEY and SVGAGI. The CDR3 covers 14 residues. The CDR3 protein is CASSLRKTYNEQFF. The DNA for the CDR3 is TGTGCCAGCAGTTTGAGGAAAACTTACAATGAGCAGTTCTTC.

V gene TRBV4-2 combines with J gene TRBJ2-4, with 9 bases aligning to TRBD2. The CDR3 covers 15 residues. The V and J ends lost 4 bases and 5 bases, in that order; junction bases with no gene match: 6. Germline-derived CDR1 and CDR2 are LGHNA and YNFKEQ. The CDR3 spells CASSRKTSGENIQYF. CDR3 nucleotide sequence: TGTGCCAGCAGCCGAAAGACTAGCGGAGAAAACATTCAGTACTTC.

V gene TRBV20-1 combines with J gene TRBJ1-2; D unclear. There are 12 residues in the CDR3. Germline V lookup: CDR1 DFQATT, CDR2 SNEGSKA (reference sequence). Trimming shortened V by 6 bases and J by 1 base, and 9 bases separated the two germline ends. CDR3 residues: CSALPGNYGYTF. DNA for the CDR3: TGCAGTGCCCTACCGGGTAACTATGGCTACACCTTC.

CDR3 protein: CASSFWGDRRGETQYF. CDR3 DNA sequence: TGCGCCAGCAGCTTTTGGGGGGACCGACGAGGAGAGACCCAGTACTTC. The chain joins TRBV5-1 to TRBJ2-5; possibly TRBD2 for D (6 bases). The ends were cut back, 2 bases at V and 4 bases at J, with 18 bases in the middle. This CDR3 comprises 16 residues. Germline V gives CDR1 SGHRS, CDR2 YFSETQ.

V and J are TRBV6-1 and TRBJ1-2; tentatively, D is TRBD1 (5 bases). The CDR3 loop spans 14 amino acids. Germline V gene data show CDR1 as MNHNS and CDR2 as SASEGT. Trimming pared 7 bases from V and 8 bases from J, leaving 20 bases between. The CDR3 DNA reads TGTGCCAGCAACCGCTTCAGGGCCGTCGGGGGCTACACCTTC. Protein sequence: CASNRFRAVGGYTF.

This rearrangement joins TRBV18 to TRBJ2-4; TRBD2 is a possible D gene (5 bases). This CDR3 is 16 amino acids long. Germline CDR1 reads KGHSH; CDR2 reads LQKENI. Trimming removed 2 bases from V and 3 bases from J, with 14 bases in between. CDR3 amino acids: CASSPLLSVDKNIQYF. As DNA, the CDR3 is TGTGCCAGCTCACCATTGCTTAGCGTCGACAAAAACATTCAGTACTTC.

The genes are TRBV20-1 and TRBJ2-1; D possibly corresponds to TRBD2 (6 bases). The germline CDR1 and CDR2 sequences are DFQATT and SNEGSKA (reference sequence). The CDR3 is made up of 11 amino acids. CDR3 loop: CSGRKSGEQFF. The CDR3 bases are TGCAGCGGGAGAAAGTCGGGAGAGCAGTTCTTC.

This clonotype was observed a few times. V is TRBV12-3 or TRBV12-4 and J is TRBJ2-7; D uncertain. The CDR3 is made up of 14 amino acids. V lost 6 bases, J lost 3 bases, and 15 bases lay in between. The CDR3 loop reads CASSLGLGDYEQYF. CDR3 DNA sequence: TGTGCCAGCAGCCTGGGGTTAGGTGACTACGAGCAGTACTTC.

This clonotype showed up many times. At one end, the junction sequence differs from germline, possibly due to a read error. The V call is TRBV5-1, the J call TRBJ2-7; D possibly corresponds to TRBD2 (6 bases). Germline V gene sequence: CDR1 SGHRS, CDR2 YFSETQ. The CDR3 runs 13 residues. The CDR3 reads CASSLAEGYEQYF. The DNA of the CDR3 is TGTGCCAGCAGTTTAGCGGAAGGCTACGAGCAGTACTTC. Using reference TRBV5-1 and TRBJ2-7 for the parts outside the CDR3, the full variable domain is KAGVTQTPRYLIKTRGQQVTLSCSPISGHRSVSWYQQTPGQGLQFLFEYFSETQRNKGNFPGRFSGRQFSNSRSEMNVSTLELGDSALYLCASSLAEGYEQYFGPGTRLTVT.

The V and J genes are TRBV9 and TRBJ2-1; no reliable D call. The V gene lost 0 bases and the J gene lost 4 bases, with 5 bases spanning the gap. Germline CDR1 is SGDLS and CDR2 is YYNGEE. This CDR3 is 13 amino acids long. This CDR3 reads CASSVDWYNEQFF. DNA for the CDR3: TGTGCCAGCAGCGTAGACTGGTACAATGAGCAGTTCTTC.

The gene calls are TRBV20-1 and TRBJ1-1; D is possibly TRBD1 (6 bases). Germline-derived CDR1 and CDR2 are DFQATT and SNEGSKA (reference sequence). V gave up 2 bases and J gave up 4 bases, with 11 bases separating them. This CDR3 is built from 13 residues. The CDR3: CSARNQGTTEAFF. Written as DNA, the CDR3 is TGCAGTGCTAGAAATCAGGGGACCACTGAAGCTTTCTTT.

This clonotype was detected a few times. This rearrangement joins TRBV2 to TRBJ2-5; 7 bases map to TRBD2. The ends lost 6 bases at V and 2 bases at J; junction bases unmatched: 3. Germline assignment: CDR1 SNHLY and CDR2 FYNNEI. The CDR3 has 13 residues. Here the CDR3 DNA reads TGTGCCAGCAGCGGGGGGTGGCAAGAGACCCAGTACTTC. It specifies CASSGGWQETQYF.

This clonotype has just a few counts. J is TRBJ2-7 and V is TRBV18; D is possibly TRBD2 (5 bases). V was trimmed by 0 bases and J by 7 bases, leaving 16 bases between them. CDR3 length: 15 residues. Per the germline V gene, CDR1 is KGHSH and CDR2 is LQKENI. CDR3 sequence (DNA): TGTGCCAGCTCACCACCCCGGACTGCCGATTCTGAGCAGTACTTC. This gives the protein CASSPPRTADSEQYF.

The J gene is TRBJ2-1, the V gene TRBV11-2; 11 bases fit TRBD2. V gave up 1 base and J gave up 9 bases; unmatched junction bases: 5. The CDR3 extends over 15 amino acids. Germline V CDR1 and CDR2: SGHAT, FQNNGV. DNA for the CDR3: TGTGCCAGCAGCTTAGTAGCGGGAGGGCCGGGTGAGCAGTTCTTC. It is translated as CASSLVAGGPGEQFF. The whole variable domain, remainder taken from reference TRBV11-2 and TRBJ2-1, is EAGVAQSPRYKIIEKRQSVAFWCNPISGHATLYWYQQILGQGPKLLIQFQNNGVVDDSQLPKDRFSAERLKGVDSTLKIQPAKLEDSAVYLCASSLVAGGPGEQFFGPGTRLTVL.

The chain links TRBV5-1 to TRBJ2-7, with D possibly being TRBD1 or TRBD2 (6 bases each). V was shortened by 6 bases and J by 6 bases, with 16 bases between the two germline ends. Looked up from germline, CDR1 is SGHRS and CDR2 is YFSETQ. There are 13 residues in the CDR3. The CDR3 reads CASTLFGGGEQYF. In DNA form, the CDR3 reads TGCGCCAGCACCCTTTTTGGAGGGGGCGAGCAGTACTTC.

V usage is TRBV27 and J usage is TRBJ1-5; D perhaps matches TRBD1 (5 bases). V lost 1 base, J lost 3 bases, and 13 bases lay in between. This CDR3 is built from 16 residues. Germline lookup yields CDR1 MNHEY and CDR2 SMNVEV (reference sequence). In nucleotides, the CDR3 is TGTGCCAGCAGTTTATGGGGCAGGGAACCCAATCAGCCCCAGCATTTT. Residues: CASSLWGREPNQPQHF.

Here the CDR3 DNA reads TGTGCCAGCAGTTACGTGGGGGCGGGTGGCTACACCTTC. It specifies CASSYVGAGGYTF. The chain uses TRBV6-6 and TRBJ1-2, with TRBD1 as a possible D gene (6 bases). Germline V gives CDR1 MNHNY, CDR2 SVGAGI (reference sequence). The CDR3 has 13 residues. Trimming left V 2 bases short and J 7 bases short, with 11 bases between.